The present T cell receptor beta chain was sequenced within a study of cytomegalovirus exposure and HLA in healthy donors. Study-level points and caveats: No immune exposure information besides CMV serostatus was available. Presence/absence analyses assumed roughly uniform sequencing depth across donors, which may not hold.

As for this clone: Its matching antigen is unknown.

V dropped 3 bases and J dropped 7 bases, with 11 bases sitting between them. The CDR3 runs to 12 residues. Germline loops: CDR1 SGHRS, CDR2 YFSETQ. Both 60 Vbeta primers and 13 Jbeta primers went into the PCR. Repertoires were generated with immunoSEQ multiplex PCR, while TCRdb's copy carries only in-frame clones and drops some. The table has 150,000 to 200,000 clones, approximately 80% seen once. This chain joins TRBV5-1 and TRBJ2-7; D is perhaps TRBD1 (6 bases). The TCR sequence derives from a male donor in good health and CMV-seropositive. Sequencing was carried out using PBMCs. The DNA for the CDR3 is TGCGCCAGCAGCTCTGGTGGGACAGAGCAGTACTTC. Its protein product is CASSSGGTEQYF.